The 19 T cell receptor beta chains below all came from one sample that was sequenced in a study of blood T cell repertoires in COVID-19. The table came from immunoSEQ multiplex PCR; TCRdb's copy has only in-frame clones and leaves some out. This table holds fewer than 120,000 clones, about 88% found once. The sample taken for sequencing was peripheral blood. The receptors were gathered from a woman between 45 and 60 years old with acute or convalescent COVID-19.

The J gene is TRBJ2-2, the V gene TRBV19, with 7 bases that match TRBD2. Germline CDR1 and CDR2: LNHDA and SQIVND (reference sequence). V lost 9 bases and J lost 5; bases outside the gene matches: 15. The CDR3 is 16 amino acids. The CDR3 nucleotides are TGTGCCAGCCGAACTTGGGAGGGCCTAAGGACCGGGGAGCTGTTTTTT. It specifies CASRTWEGLRTGELFF.

V and J are TRBV18 and TRBJ2-1; D unresolved. The CDR3 runs to 17 residues. Germline lookup yields CDR1 KGHSH and CDR2 LQKENI. V shed 0 bases and J shed 9 bases, with 21 bases lying between them. The CDR3 DNA reads TGTGCCAGCTCACCACCGTTGGGTACAGTGGGCGCCACTGAGCAGTTCTTC. Protein sequence: CASSPPLGTVGATEQFF.

V and J are TRBV5-4 and TRBJ1-3; TRBD1 matches at 10 bases. The germline gives CDR1 SGHNT, CDR2 YYREEE (reference sequence). This CDR3 has 17 amino acids. V was pared by 3 bases and J by 3 bases, with 9 bases of the junction left unmatched. CDR3: CASSSGTGVGYGNTIYF. The DNA of the CDR3 is TGTGCCAGCAGCTCCGGGACAGGGGTGGGTTATGGAAACACCATATATTTT. The entire variable domain, with the rest obtained from reference TRBV5-4 and TRBJ1-3, is as follows: ETGVTQSPTHLIKTRGQQVTLRCSSQSGHNTVSWYQQALGQGPQFIFQYYREEENGRGNFPPRFSGLQFPNYSSELNVNALELDDSALYLCASSSGTGVGYGNTIYFGEGSWLTVV.

The V and J genes are TRBV27 and TRBJ2-2, with 8 nucleotides matching TRBD2. CDR1 and CDR2 (germline): MNHEY, SMNVEV (reference sequence). The CDR3 spans 16 residues. V was pared by 6 bases and J by 0 bases, with 6 bases of the junction left unmatched. CDR3 coding DNA: TGTGCCAGCAGGAAACCGGGACTAGCGAACACCGGGGAGCTGTTTTTT. Its translation: CASRKPGLANTGELFF.

This chain joins TRBV5-1 and TRBJ1-1, with a tentative D call TRBD1 (6 bases). The V end lost 0 bases, the J end lost 5 bases, and 14 bases lay between the germline ends. CDR1 and CDR2 from the germline V gene are SGHRS and YFSETQ. The CDR3 extends over 15 amino acids. The CDR3 loop reads CASSLAQGQGTEAFF. CDR3 DNA sequence: TGCGCCAGCAGCTTGGCACAGGGTCAGGGAACTGAAGCTTTCTTT. The full variable domain, completed using reference TRBV5-1 and TRBJ1-1, is KAGVTQTPRYLIKTRGQQVTLSCSPISGHRSVSWYQQTPGQGLQFLFEYFSETQRNKGNFPGRFSGRQFSNSRSEMNVSTLELGDSALYLCASSLAQGQGTEAFFGQGTRLTVV.

The chain joins TRBV27 to TRBJ2-3, with a possible D match to TRBD2 (5 bases). Germline V CDR1 and CDR2: MNHEY, SMNVEV (reference sequence). Trimming left V 3 bases short and J 5 bases short, with 9 bases between. The CDR3 has 13 residues. CDR3: CASSLREGDTQYF. As DNA, the CDR3 is TGTGCCAGCAGTTTGAGGGAAGGAGATACGCAGTATTTT.

This chain joins TRBV6-5 and TRBJ2-5; 7 nucleotides line up with TRBD1. The CDR3 spans 12 residues. Germline V gene data show CDR1 as MNHEY and CDR2 as SVGAGI. Trimming took 5 bases from V and 13 from J; bases not matched to a gene: 10. The CDR3, as DNA: TGTGCCAGCAGTCCCAATCTACAGGGGAGGTACTTC. Translation gives CASSPNLQGRYF.

This sequence joins TRBV3-1 (or the pseudogene TRBV3-2) and TRBJ2-2; TRBD2 aligns across 9 bases. Trimming took 6 bases from V and 2 from J; bases not matched to a gene: 7. The CDR3 loop spans 16 amino acids. Germline CDR1 reads LGHDT; CDR2 reads YNNKEL (reference sequence). The chain's CDR3 is CASRQTSGHNTGELFF. CDR3 nucleotide sequence: TGTGCCAGCAGGCAGACTAGCGGACATAACACCGGGGAGCTGTTTTTT.

The V call is TRBV4-2, the J call TRBJ2-1; 7 bases are shared with TRBD2. The length of the CDR3 is 13 residues. CDR1 is LGHNA, CDR2 YNFKEQ, per germline. Trimming removed 4 bases from V and 7 bases from J; junction bases left unmatched: 4. In nucleotides, the CDR3 is TGTGCCAGCAGCCCGACTAGCAGGAATGAGCAGTTCTTC. It is translated as CASSPTSRNEQFF.

The V and J genes are TRBV15 and TRBJ2-2; 10 positions agree with TRBD1. CDR1 is LNHNV, CDR2 YYDKDF, per germline (reference sequence). After removal of 0 bases from V and 5 bases from J, the junction contained 9 bases not matched to a gene. This CDR3 has 18 amino acids. The CDR3 reads CATSRDFDRGLLTGELFF. As DNA, the CDR3 is TGTGCCACCAGCAGAGATTTTGACAGGGGGCTCCTTACCGGGGAGCTGTTTTTT.

There are a few counts of this clone. The chain couples TRBV24-1 to TRBJ2-3; maybe TRBD2 (6 bases). V was shortened by 4 bases and J by 4 bases, with 17 bases between the two germline ends. The CDR3 length is 16 residues. Germline assignment: CDR1 KGHDR and CDR2 SFDVKD. The CDR3 DNA follows: TGTGCCACCAGTGACCGTGTGCCGGGAGCGGCAGATACGCAGTATTTT. This encodes CATSDRVPGAADTQYF.

This sequence joins TRBV5-1 and TRBJ2-2, with D possibly TRBD1 on 5 matching bases. CDR1 is SGHRS, CDR2 YFSETQ, per germline. This CDR3 has 17 residues. Trimming stripped 0 bases from V and 0 bases from J, with 12 bases between. The CDR3, as DNA: TGCGCCAGCAGCTTGGATGCAGGGTTACCGAACACCGGGGAGCTGTTTTTT. It specifies CASSLDAGLPNTGELFF. Full variable domain (rest looked up from reference TRBV5-1 and TRBJ2-2): KAGVTQTPRYLIKTRGQQVTLSCSPISGHRSVSWYQQTPGQGLQFLFEYFSETQRNKGNFPGRFSGRQFSNSRSEMNVSTLELGDSALYLCASSLDAGLPNTGELFFGEGSRLTVL.

This clone was seen a single time. The CDR3 bases are TGTGCCAGCAGCGAACTAGCGGGAGGGCCTACCGATGAGCAGTTCTTC. Encoded protein: CASSELAGGPTDEQFF. V is TRBV7-9 and J is TRBJ2-1, with 13 bases fitting TRBD2. The CDR3 has 16 residues. The ends lost 5 bases at V and 8 bases at J; junction bases unmatched: 9. In germline, CDR1 is SEHNR, CDR2 FQNEAQ (reference sequence).

This clone was counted only a few times. The chain combines TRBV19 with TRBJ2-5, with 10 bases matching TRBD1. The CDR3 contains 13 residues. Per germline, CDR1 LNHDA and CDR2 SQIVND (reference sequence). Trimming cost V 6 bases and J 6 bases; bases outside gene matches: 4. CDR3 region: CASSQGQGKTQYF. The CDR3 coding sequence is TGTGCCAGTAGCCAGGGACAGGGGAAGACCCAGTACTTC.

V gene TRBV5-4 combines with J gene TRBJ2-1; 11 positions match TRBD2. The trim removed 3 bases at V and 0 bases at J, leaving 2 bases unmatched. The length of the CDR3 is 16 residues. The germline CDR1 and CDR2 sequences are SGHNT and YYREEE (reference sequence). The CDR3 loop is CASSSTSGSSYNEQFF. The CDR3 DNA reads as TGTGCCAGCAGCTCTACTAGCGGGAGCTCCTACAATGAGCAGTTCTTC.

The chain employs TRBV18 and TRBJ2-7, with 7 bases matching TRBD2. The CDR3 is 15 residues long. Germline lookup yields CDR1 KGHSH and CDR2 LQKENI. With V trimmed by 5 bases and J by 4 bases, 11 bases remained unmatched. The DNA for the CDR3 is TGTGCCAGCTCAGCCCCGGGCCAGCGGGGATACGAGCAGTACTTC. It codes for CASSAPGQRGYEQYF.

The V gene is TRBV2, the J gene TRBJ1-3, with D possibly TRBD1 on 6 matching bases. V dropped 6 bases and J dropped 4 bases, with 16 bases sitting between them. In germline, CDR1 is SNHLY, CDR2 FYNNEI. The CDR3 is 15 amino acids. CDR3 bases: TGTGCCAGCAGCCTACAGGGAATAGGGGGAAACACCATATATTTT. Translated, it gives CASSLQGIGGNTIYF. The variable domain in full, with the rest retrieved from reference TRBV2 and TRBJ1-3, is EPEVTQTPSHQVTQMGQEVILRCVPISNHLYFYWYRQILGQKVEFLVSFYNNEISEKSEIFDDQFSVERPDGSNFTLKIRSTKLEDSAMYFCASSLQGIGGNTIYFGEGSWLTVV.

The chain is built from TRBV28 and TRBJ1-1; no firm D call. Germline V gene sequence: CDR1 MDHEN, CDR2 SYDVKM. The CDR3 consists of 15 residues. V was shortened by 2 bases and J by 6 bases, with 16 bases between the two germline ends. CDR3 in amino acids: CASSLRTGGKAEAFF. The CDR3 region has the DNA TGTGCCAGCAGTTTAAGAACGGGAGGTAAGGCTGAAGCTTTCTTT.

The rearrangement uses TRBV7-6 and TRBJ2-7; the D is unclear. The V and J ends lost 1 base and 0 bases respectively, with 7 bases between them. Germline V gene data show CDR1 as SGHVS and CDR2 as FNYEAQ. This CDR3 has 14 residues. CDR3 protein: CASSLEPLSYEQYF. Written as DNA, the CDR3 is TGTGCCAGCAGCTTAGAGCCCCTCTCCTACGAGCAGTACTTC.